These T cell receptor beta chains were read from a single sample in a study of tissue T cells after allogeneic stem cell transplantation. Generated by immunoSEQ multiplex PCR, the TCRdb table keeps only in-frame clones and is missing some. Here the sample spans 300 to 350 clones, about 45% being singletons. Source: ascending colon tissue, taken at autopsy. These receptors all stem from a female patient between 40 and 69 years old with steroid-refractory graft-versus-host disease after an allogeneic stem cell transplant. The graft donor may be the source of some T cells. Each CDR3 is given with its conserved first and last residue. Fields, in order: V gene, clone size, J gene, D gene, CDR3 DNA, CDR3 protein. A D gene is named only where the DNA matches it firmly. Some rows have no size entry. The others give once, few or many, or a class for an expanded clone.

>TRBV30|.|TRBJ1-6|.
TGTGCCTGGAGTCGGCAGAATAATTCACCCCTCCACTTT
CAWSRQNNSPLHF
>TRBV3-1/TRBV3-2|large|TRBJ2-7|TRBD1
TGTGCCAGCAGCCATGTCCGGGACAGGCAGTACTTC
CASSHVRDRQYF
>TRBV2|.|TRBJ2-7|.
TGTGCCAGCAGGGAGACAGACTTGAGCTCCTACGAGCAGTACTTC
CASRETDLSSYEQYF
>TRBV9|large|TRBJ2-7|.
TGTGCCAGCAGCGTAGGAGGAAGCGGGCCTTCCTACGAGCAGTACTTC
CASSVGGSGPSYEQYF
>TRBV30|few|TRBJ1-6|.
TGTGCCTGGAGTGTAACTAGAACCCTCCACTTT
CAWSVTRTLHF
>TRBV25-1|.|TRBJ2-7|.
TGTGCCAGCAGTGACCGGGGGTACGAGCAGTACTTC
CASSDRGYEQYF
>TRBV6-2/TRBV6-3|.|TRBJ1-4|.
TGTGCCAGCAGCTCCTCATCGGGGGGCAGGGAAAAACTGTTTTTT
CASSSSSGGREKLFF
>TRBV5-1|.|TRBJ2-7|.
TGCGCCAGCAGCCGACAGAGGCCTTACGAGCAGTACTTC
CASSRQRPYEQYF
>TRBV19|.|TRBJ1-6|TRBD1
TGTGCCAGTAGTCCCGAGACAGGGCTGGCTAATTCACCCCTCCACTTT
CASSPETGLANSPLHF
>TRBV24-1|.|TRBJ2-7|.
TGTGCCACCAGTGACTCGGCCAGGGTAGGCTCCTACGAGCAGTACTTC
CATSDSARVGSYEQYF
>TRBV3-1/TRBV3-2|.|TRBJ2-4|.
TGTGCCAGCAGCATATTAGCTCCCATTTGCAAAAAAAACATTCAGTACTTC
CASSILAPICKKNIQYF
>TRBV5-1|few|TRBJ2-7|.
TGCGCCAGCAGCCCCCCGGACCGAGGGTACGAGCAGTACTTC
CASSPPDRGYEQYF
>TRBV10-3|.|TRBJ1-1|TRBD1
TGTGCCATTCGACAGGGGGCGAACACTGAAGCTTTCTTT
CAIRQGANTEAFF
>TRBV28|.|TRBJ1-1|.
TGTGCCAGCAGTTCGGAGGGGCAAGGAGCTTTCTTT
CASSSEGQGAFF
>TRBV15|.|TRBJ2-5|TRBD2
TGTGCCACCAGCAGAGATTCGCTAGCGGGGGGCTGGGGGACCCAGTACTTC
CATSRDSLAGGWGTQYF
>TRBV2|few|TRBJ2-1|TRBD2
TGTGCCAATTCGCCGGGACTAGCAGTCGATGAGCAGTTCTTC
CANSPGLAVDEQFF
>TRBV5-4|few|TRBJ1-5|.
TGTGCCAGCAGCTTGGACCCCAGGGATCAGCCCCAGCATTTT
CASSLDPRDQPQHF
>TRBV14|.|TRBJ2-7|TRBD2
TGTGCCAGCAGCCAAGGGAGGGCTAGCGGAGCCTACGAGCAGTACTTC
CASSQGRASGAYEQYF
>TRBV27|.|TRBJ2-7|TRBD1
TGTGCCAGCAGTTTGATGACAGGGGTCTACGAGCAGTACTTC
CASSLMTGVYEQYF
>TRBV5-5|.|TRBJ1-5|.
TGTGCCAGCAGCTTGGTAGGAGTCCCGGGGCAGCCCCAGCATTTT
CASSLVGVPGQPQHF